This TCR beta chain is drawn from a study of OX40 agonist ivuxolimab in advanced cancers. Clones were read by immunoSEQ multiplex PCR, and TCRdb kept only the in-frame ones, dropping some. This table holds around 40,000 clones, around 88% found once. Autoimmune disease history or systemic immunosuppression excluded patients. Germline V gives CDR1 SGHTA, CDR2 FQGNSA. V lost 2 bases, J lost 3 bases, and 14 bases lay in between. The CDR3 loop spans 17 amino acids. Here the sequenced sample was CD4+ or CD8+ T cells sorted from blood, taken in a trial of the OX40 agonist ivuxolimab. This TCR came from an adult with an advanced solid tumor such as melanoma, head and neck, liver or kidney cancer. The J gene is TRBJ2-6, the V gene TRBV7-2; either TRBD1 or TRBD2 may fit D (6 bases each). The CDR3 sequence: CASSLKGGLFGANVLTF. The CDR3 DNA reads TGTGCCAGCAGCTTAAAGGGGGGACTCTTTGGGGCCAACGTCCTGACTTTC.